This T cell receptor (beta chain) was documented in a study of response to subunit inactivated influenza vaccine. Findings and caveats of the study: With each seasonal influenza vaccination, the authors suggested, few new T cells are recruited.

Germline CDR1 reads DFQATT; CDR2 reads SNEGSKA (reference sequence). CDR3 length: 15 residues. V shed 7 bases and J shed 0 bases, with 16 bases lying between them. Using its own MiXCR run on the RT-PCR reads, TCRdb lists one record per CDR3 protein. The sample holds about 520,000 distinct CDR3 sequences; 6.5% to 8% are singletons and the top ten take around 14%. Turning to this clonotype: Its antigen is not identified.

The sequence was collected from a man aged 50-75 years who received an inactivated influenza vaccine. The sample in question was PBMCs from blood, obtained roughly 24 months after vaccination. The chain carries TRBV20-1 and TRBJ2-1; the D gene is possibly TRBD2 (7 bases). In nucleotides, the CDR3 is TGCAGTGGGTATGAGGGGGGGATCTCCTACAATGAGCAGTTCTTC. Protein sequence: CSGYEGGISYNEQFF.